These 20 T cell receptor beta chains came from one sample sequenced in a study of neurological immune-mediated disorders. Time point defined: longitudinal time-point 3. MiXCR, applied by TCRdb to the 5' RACE reads, yields one record per CDR3 protein. The sample lists around 100,000 distinct CDR3 sequences, 10% to 11% occurring once. The specimen was PBMCs. Receptor source: a female donor with HTLV-1-associated myelopathy (HAM/TSP).

This clonotype has at least ten counts. This chain joins TRBV7-2 and TRBJ2-7, with D uncertain. Deletions cut 5 bases from V and 0 bases from J, with 20 bases between. CDR3 size: 17 residues. Germline CDR1 and CDR2: SGHTA and FQGNSA. CDR3 in amino acids: CASSLTLSVIASYEQYF. The DNA of the CDR3 is TGTGCCAGCAGCCTGACCTTGTCGGTGATCGCCTCCTACGAGCAGTACTTC.

The chain uses TRBV5-1 and TRBJ2-7; 10 nucleotides match TRBD1. The CDR3 has 15 amino acids. The ends lost 4 bases at V and 0 bases at J; junction bases unmatched: 4. CDR1 is SGHRS, CDR2 YFSETQ, per germline. In DNA form, the CDR3 reads TGCGCCAGCAGCCCGGGGACAGGGGTCTCCTACGAGCAGTACTTC. It is translated as CASSPGTGVSYEQYF.

This clonotype was recorded many times. V and J are TRBV5-1 and TRBJ2-7; no reliable D call. Trimming removed 0 bases at V and 1 base at J, with 11 bases between. The length of the CDR3 is 15 residues. CDR1 and CDR2 (germline): SGHRS, YFSETQ. The DNA for the CDR3 is TGCGCCAGCAGCTTGGACTCGGGCTGGTCCTACGAGCAGTACTTC. This encodes CASSLDSGWSYEQYF.

This clonotype appeared many times. This chain joins TRBV25-1 and TRBJ2-7; TRBD1 matches at 11 bases. The J segment lost 12 bases and the V segment lost 6 bases, leaving 7 bases of the junction unmatched. This CDR3 has 12 amino acids. Germline lookup yields CDR1 MGHDK and CDR2 SYGVNS. Written as DNA, the CDR3 is TGTGCCAGCAGCACCGGGACAGGGGGGTTGTACTTC. It codes for CASSTGTGGLYF.

This clonotype was seen at least ten times. The chain combines TRBV20-1 with TRBJ2-5; 7 bases align to TRBD1. CDR3 length: 14 amino acids. Trimming cost V 0 bases and J 4 bases; bases outside gene matches: 5. Per the germline V gene, CDR1 is DFQATT and CDR2 is SNEGSKA (reference sequence). The CDR3 here is CSARDYRTGETQYF. The DNA for the CDR3 is TGCAGTGCTAGAGATTATCGGACAGGAGAGACCCAGTACTTC.

Ten or more counts support this clonotype. The chain has TRBV5-1 and TRBJ1-2, with D possibly TRBD1 on 6 matching bases. Germline V lookup: CDR1 SGHRS, CDR2 YFSETQ. The V end was cut by 1 base, the J end by 6 bases, with 13 bases between. The CDR3 sequence is 14 residues long. In DNA, the CDR3 is TGCGCCAGCAGCTTGACTCAGGGGTCTAATGGCTACACCTTC. Protein product: CASSLTQGSNGYTF.

This clonotype was picked up many times. The chain joins TRBV10-3 to TRBJ2-7; 8 bases agree with TRBD1. Germline loops: CDR1 ENHRY, CDR2 SYGVKD. This CDR3 comprises 20 residues. J gave up 2 bases and V 3 bases, and 21 bases lay outside the gene matches. The CDR3 DNA is TGTGCCATCAGTGAATTCGGGGACAGGAGCCCGCAAGGAGACGCCTACGAGCAGTACTTC. It specifies CAISEFGDRSPQGDAYEQYF.

This clonotype was counted many times. This rearrangement joins TRBV29-1 to TRBJ2-4; weak D call: TRBD2 (6 bases). Per the germline V gene, CDR1 is SQVTM and CDR2 is ANQGSEA. The V and J ends lost 4 bases and 4 bases respectively, with 17 bases between them. There are 15 residues in the CDR3. CDR3 DNA sequence: TGCAGCGTTGCCTCGCCCGGGACTGATAAAAACATTCAGTACTTC. Amino acids: CSVASPGTDKNIQYF.

This clonotype was observed many times. The chain employs TRBV20-1 and TRBJ2-5, with 8 positions matching TRBD2. The length of the CDR3 is 14 residues. Germline trimming cut 6 bases from V and 2 bases from J; bases unmatched to any gene: 8. Germline V CDR1 and CDR2: DFQATT, SNEGSKA (reference sequence). CDR3 protein: CSALGLAGQETQYF. CDR3 sequence (DNA): TGCAGTGCCCTGGGGCTAGCGGGTCAAGAGACCCAGTACTTC.

The V and J genes are TRBV5-1 and TRBJ1-5, with 10 nucleotides matching TRBD1. The CDR3 consists of 14 residues. Germline lookup yields CDR1 SGHRS and CDR2 YFSETQ. J was trimmed by 7 bases and V by 6 bases; bases with no gene match: 7. The DNA of the CDR3 is TGCGCCAGCACCTTTGGGACAGGGGACCAGCCCCAGCATTTT. It specifies CASTFGTGDQPQHF.

This clonotype was observed many times. The rearrangement joins TRBV5-1 to TRBJ2-7; 10 nucleotides agree with TRBD2. The CDR3 runs 15 residues. V gave up 3 bases and J gave up 3 bases; unmatched junction bases: 6. Germline-derived CDR1 and CDR2 are SGHRS and YFSETQ. The CDR3 DNA follows: TGCGCCAGCAGCTCCCGGACTAGCGGATTCTACGAGCAGTACTTC. Translating it yields CASSSRTSGFYEQYF.

This clonotype has at least ten counts. The V call is TRBV7-2, the J call TRBJ2-5; D gene unclear. The CDR3 totals 20 residues. CDR1 and CDR2 from the germline V gene are SGHTA and FQGNSA. V shed 2 bases and J shed 8 bases, with 33 bases lying between them. Here the CDR3 reads CASSLHPPSEPLGPPGTQYF. The DNA of the CDR3 is TGTGCCAGCAGCTTACACCCACCCTCCGAACCCCTAGGGCCTCCAGGTACCCAGTACTTC.

The table lists this clonotype with many counts. The rearrangement links TRBV5-1 to TRBJ1-1; 7 positions match TRBD1. Trimming at V came to 4 bases and at J to 0 bases, leaving 6 bases not matched to a gene. This CDR3 comprises 15 residues. In germline, CDR1 is SGHRS, CDR2 YFSETQ. The CDR3 sequence is CASSARQGLNTEAFF. CDR3 DNA sequence: TGCGCCAGCAGCGCGAGACAGGGTTTGAACACTGAAGCTTTCTTT.

This clonotype was detected ten times or more. This chain uses TRBV20-1 with TRBJ2-1; D uncertain. This CDR3 has 13 amino acids. Germline V gene data show CDR1 as DFQATT and CDR2 as SNEGSKA (reference sequence). V dropped 3 bases and J dropped 6 bases, with 12 bases sitting between them. CDR3 coding DNA: TGCAGTGCTAGGCCCCCGGAGCTCAATGAGCAGTTCTTC. Its protein product is CSARPPELNEQFF.

This clonotype has at least ten counts. The rearrangement links TRBV20-1 to TRBJ2-3, with 10 positions matching TRBD2. The germline V gene has CDR1 DFQATT and CDR2 SNEGSKA (reference sequence). The V segment lost 2 bases and the J segment 5 bases; nucleotides outside the gene matches: 4. This CDR3 spans 14 amino acids. CDR3 sequence (DNA): TGCAGTGCTAGATCTAGCGGGGGTTTAGATACGCAGTATTTT. It is translated as CSARSSGGLDTQYF.

In its sample, this clonotype was seen a few times. The V call is TRBV12-3 or TRBV12-4, the J call TRBJ2-1; D possibly uses TRBD1 or TRBD2 (5 bases each). V was shortened by 5 bases and J by 6 bases, with 17 bases between the two germline ends. The CDR3 is 15 residues long. CDR3 in DNA: TGTGCCAGCAGTGAGGGACGGTGGACGTCCAATGAGCAGTTCTTC. Its protein is CASSEGRWTSNEQFF.

There are many counts of this clonotype. This rearrangement joins TRBV4-1 to TRBJ2-1; D tentatively fits TRBD1 or TRBD2 (6 bases each). There are 16 residues in the CDR3. Germline CDR1 MGHRA, CDR2 YSYEKL. Between the trimmed V and J ends, which lost 1 base and 2 bases, there was a span of 12 bases. The CDR3 DNA follows: TGCGCCAGCAGCCAAGTGGGGGGCCGAACCTACAATGAGCAGTTCTTC. This gives the protein CASSQVGGRTYNEQFF.

This clonotype came up many times. The chain links TRBV7-8 to TRBJ2-7, with 7 bases identical to TRBD1. There are 13 residues in the CDR3. The ends lost 5 bases at V and 7 bases at J; junction bases unmatched: 8. Germline V gene lookup returns CDR1 SGHVS and CDR2 FQNEAQ. The CDR3 coding sequence is TGTGCCAGCAGCATAGACAGGGTAGAGGAGCAGTACTTC. It specifies CASSIDRVEEQYF. Full variable domain (missing parts from reference TRBV7-8 and TRBJ2-7): GAGVSQSPRYKVAKRGQDVALRCDPISGHVSLFWYQQALGQGPEFLTYFQNEAQLDKSGLPSDRFFAERPEGSVSTLKIQRTQQEDSAVYLCASSIDRVEEQYFGPGTRLTVT.

This clonotype was seen a few times. The rearrangement links TRBV20-1 to TRBJ2-2; D gene uncertain. The CDR3 length is 12 residues. CDR1 and CDR2 (germline): DFQATT, SNEGSKA (reference sequence). V dropped 7 bases and J dropped 1 base, with 7 bases sitting between them. CDR3 in DNA: TGCAGTGTACGCGGGAACACCGGGGAGCTGTTTTTT. This sequence encodes CSVRGNTGELFF.

The chain combines TRBV10-3 with TRBJ2-6; the D gene could be TRBD1 or TRBD2 (5 bases each). CDR3 length: 15 residues. CDR1 and CDR2 from the germline V gene are ENHRY and SYGVKD. The CDR3 reads CVTLGDGSGANVLTF. For the CDR3, the DNA is TGTGTCACCTTGGGGGACGGCTCTGGGGCCAACGTCCTGACTTTC.